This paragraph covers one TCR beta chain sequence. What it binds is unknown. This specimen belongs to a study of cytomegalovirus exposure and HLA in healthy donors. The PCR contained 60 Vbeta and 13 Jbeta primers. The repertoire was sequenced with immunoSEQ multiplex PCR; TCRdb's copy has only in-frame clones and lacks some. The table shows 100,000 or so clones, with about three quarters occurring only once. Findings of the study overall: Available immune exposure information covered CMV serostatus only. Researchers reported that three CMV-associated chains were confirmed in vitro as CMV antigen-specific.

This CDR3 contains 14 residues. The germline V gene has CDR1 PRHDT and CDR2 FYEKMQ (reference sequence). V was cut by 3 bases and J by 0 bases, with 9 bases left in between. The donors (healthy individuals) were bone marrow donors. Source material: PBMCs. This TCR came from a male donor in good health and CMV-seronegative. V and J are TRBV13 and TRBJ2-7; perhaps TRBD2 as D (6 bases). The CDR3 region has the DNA TGTGCCAGCAGCTTTAGCGGAGGCTCCTACGAGCAGTACTTC. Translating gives CASSFSGGSYEQYF.